This T cell receptor beta chain was identified during a study of neurological immune-mediated disorders. Study findings and constraints: The most TCR clonal expansion was seen in HTLV-1-associated myelopathy, whereas the least was seen in multiple sclerosis, below the level in healthy controls.

cDNA synthesis was performed by 5'RACE with 10-nucleotide random UMIs. Sequencing runs each yielded over 170 million TCR-beta sequences from 15-18 subjects. TCRdb reprocessed the 5' RACE reads via MiXCR and lists one record per CDR3 protein. The sample lists approximately 89,000 distinct CDR3 sequences; roughly 13% were seen once. The CDR3 has 15 amino acids. The V gene lost 5 bases and the J gene lost 0 bases, with 11 bases spanning the gap. This clonotype showed up many times. The antigen is undetermined. Time point denoted: longitudinal time-point 2. The sequencing input was PBMCs. The source of this sequence is a female donor with HTLV-1-associated myelopathy (HAM/TSP). The rearrangement joins TRBV12-3 or TRBV12-4 to TRBJ1-3; the D gene is possibly TRBD1 (5 bases). The CDR3 DNA sequence: TGTGCCAGCAGTCCTACAGGAAGCTCTGGAAACACCATATATTTT. This translates into CASSPTGSSGNTIYF.